This is a list of T cell receptor beta chains from one sample in a study of CD8 T cells in Susac syndrome. TCRdb ran MiXCR on the immunoSEQ multiplex PCR reads and lists one entry per CDR3 protein. The sample has some 120,000 distinct CDR3 sequences; roughly 94% are singletons. The sample taken for sequencing was CD4+ T cells from PBMCs. The receptors shown here come from a human donor with multiple sclerosis. The CDR3 runs from the conserved cysteine through the conserved F or W.

CDR3: CASSLRQGGEQYF
V: TRBV7-6
J: TRBJ2-7

CDR3: CAISGSIPGEQYF
V: TRBV10-3
J: TRBJ2-7

CDR3: CASSGFGRIANYGYTF
V: TRBV12-3/TRBV12-4
J: TRBJ1-2

CDR3: CASSVGETQYF
V: TRBV6-6
J: TRBJ2-5

CDR3: CASSYSAGGGEYGYTF
V: TRBV6-5
J: TRBJ1-2

CDR3: CSALRQAAYEQYF
V: TRBV20-1
J: TRBJ2-7

CDR3: CASSQNSGGWGSDTQYF
V: TRBV4-3
J: TRBJ2-3

CDR3: CASSPDSLLAGGQETQYF
V: TRBV3-1
J: TRBJ2-5

CDR3: CASSLGPAVTRVYGYTF
V: TRBV12-3/TRBV12-4
J: TRBJ1-2

CDR3: CASSFVKEGANVLTF
V: TRBV6-2/TRBV6-3
J: TRBJ2-6

CDR3: CAWSVLGAGYGYTF
V: TRBV30
J: TRBJ1-2

CDR3: CASSADRTYGYTF
V: TRBV11-2
J: TRBJ1-2

CDR3: CAAGTTGSYNEQFF
V: TRBV10-3
J: TRBJ2-1

CDR3: CASSEDRGPYEQYF
V: TRBV2
J: TRBJ2-7

CDR3: CSASQGGDTEAFF
V: TRBV29-1
J: TRBJ1-1

CDR3: CASTLLPSNTGELFF
V: TRBV6-5
J: TRBJ2-2

CDR3: CASRGVRVPDGYTF
V: TRBV7-9
J: TRBJ1-2

CDR3: CASSDRTAQPQHF
V: TRBV6-1
J: TRBJ1-5

CDR3: CASSDKTTSSYNEQFF
V: TRBV19
J: TRBJ2-1

CDR3: CSALGATTSGVQETQYF
V: TRBV20-1
J: TRBJ2-5

CDR3: CSVIQGRGYEQYF
V: TRBV29-1
J: TRBJ2-7

CDR3: CAWSTGGGYTF
V: TRBV30
J: TRBJ1-2

CDR3: CASSFSGTGTDTQYF
V: TRBV6-6
J: TRBJ2-3

CDR3: CASSPGQGLTGELFF
V: TRBV18
J: TRBJ2-2